These T cell receptor beta chains were read from a single sample in a study of early T cells in non-severe SARS-CoV-2 infection. TCRdb used MiXCR to reprocess the 5' RACE reads, holding one entry per CDR3 protein. The sample consists of about 98,000 distinct CDR3 sequences, 11% of them appearing once. Sequencing was done on a sample of whole blood. The source is an adult who was a healthcare worker with PCR-confirmed SARS-CoV-2 infection or an uninfected control (not recorded which). The CDR3 runs from the conserved cysteine through the conserved F or W. The D gene is left open where the match is weak. Not every row has a clone size; where given, it reads once, few, many or a size class.

v_gene	abundance	d_gene	j_gene	CDR3aa	CDR3nt
TRBV12-3/TRBV12-4	many	TRBD1	TRBJ2-1	CASSLQGSQYNEQFF	TGTGCCAGCAGCCTACAGGGGTCACAATACAATGAGCAGTTCTTC
TRBV4-1	NA	TRBD2	TRBJ2-7	CASSHSGALYEQYF	TGCGCCAGCAGCCATAGCGGGGCCCTCTACGAGCAGTACTTC
TRBV30	few	NA	TRBJ1-6	CAWSVLQGLGGRSPLHF	TGTGCCTGGAGTGTACTGCAGGGGCTGGGGGGTCGGTCACCCCTCCACTTT
TRBV7-9	many	NA	TRBJ2-7	CASSLWGKTSYEQYF	TGTGCCAGCAGCTTATGGGGTAAGACTTCCTACGAGCAGTACTTC
TRBV5-1	NA	NA	TRBJ2-3	CASRWATSTDTQYF	TGCGCCAGCAGGTGGGCAACAAGCACAGATACGCAGTATTTT
TRBV30	few	TRBD1	TRBJ1-2	CAWNWNRGYGYTF	TGTGCCTGGAATTGGAACAGGGGCTATGGCTACACCTTC
TRBV12-3/TRBV12-4	NA	NA	TRBJ2-5	CASALNRGQETQYF	TGTGCCAGCGCCCTCAACCGCGGCCAAGAGACCCAGTACTTC
TRBV27	many	NA	TRBJ2-2	CASSFERAITGELFF	TGTGCCAGCAGTTTCGAGAGAGCGATAACCGGGGAGCTGTTTTTT
TRBV2	few	NA	TRBJ1-3	CASSYSDPSSGNTIYF	TGTGCCAGCAGCTATTCCGACCCAAGCTCTGGAAACACCATATATTTT
TRBV6-6	many	TRBD1	TRBJ1-1	CASSASTGVRDTEAFF	TGTGCCAGCAGCGCCAGCACAGGGGTCAGGGACACTGAAGCTTTCTTT